This note documents a single T cell receptor beta chain sequence. CD8 cells regarded as naive lacked CD45RO, were positively chosen for CCR7, and omitted terminally differentiated effector memory CD45RA+ cells. Everyone who donated was a Caucasian adult who lived in Nashville, Tennessee. This record comes from a study of shared clonotypes between healthy human individuals. Germline CDR1 and CDR2: MNHEY and SVGAGI. The CDR3 has 13 residues. J gave up 4 bases and V 8 bases, and 3 bases lay outside the gene matches. Only in-frame clones appear in the TCRdb table, and some are missing; sequencing was by immunoSEQ multiplex PCR. The sample shows 1.5 million to 2.5 million clones, about 94% of them seen only once.

The rearrangement joins TRBV6-5 to TRBJ2-1; 9 positions agree with TRBD1. This TCR came from a man aged 18 to 35 in good health. The sample taken for sequencing was naive CD8+ T cells sorted from blood. CDR3 sequence reads: CASGQGPYNEQFF. Here the CDR3 DNA reads TGTGCCAGCGGACAGGGGCCATACAATGAGCAGTTCTTC.